The 27 T cell receptor beta chains reported below all come from one sample, sequenced in a study of blood T cell repertoires in COVID-19. TCRdb's table, derived via immunoSEQ multiplex PCR, lists solely in-frame clones and lacks some. Seen here are approximately 440,000 clones, 87% observed once, and the top ten hold under 0.75%. The sequenced sample was PBMCs or T cells enriched from blood (not recorded which). All receptors derive from a woman aged 18-29 years who had recovered from COVID-19.

A word on this clone: Mismatch with germline at one junction end may stem from a read error. The chain uses TRBV5-1 and TRBJ2-6; TRBD1 matches 11 bases. Germline CDR1 SGHRS, CDR2 YFSETQ. The CDR3 runs to 16 residues. The CDR3 DNA reads as TGCGCCAGCAGCTTGACCCCGGGACAGGGGGTCAACGTCCTGACTTTC. Residues: CASSLTPGQGVNVLTF.

V is TRBV2 and J is TRBJ1-2, with D perhaps TRBD1 (6 bases). Per germline, CDR1 SNHLY and CDR2 FYNNEI. This CDR3 is built from 13 residues. V dropped 4 bases and J dropped 4 bases, with 10 bases sitting between them. The CDR3 sequence: CASSGDNTYGYTF. DNA of the CDR3: TGTGCCAGCAGTGGGGACAACACCTATGGCTACACCTTC.

The J gene is TRBJ2-3, the V gene TRBV5-1, with D possibly being TRBD2 (5 bases). CDR3 length: 15 amino acids. CDR1 SGHRS and CDR2 YFSETQ come from the germline V gene. Between the trimmed V and J ends, which lost 0 bases and 4 bases, there was a span of 12 bases. Here the CDR3 DNA reads TGCGCCAGCAGCTTGGGAGGGAGTGAGGCAGATACGCAGTATTTT. Its translation: CASSLGGSEADTQYF.

The chain carries TRBV5-4 and TRBJ1-1; D is perhaps TRBD1 (6 bases). The length of the CDR3 is 14 residues. Germline CDR1 SGHNT, CDR2 YYREEE (reference sequence). Trimming took off 5 bases at V and 0 bases at J, with 11 bases between the two ends. The DNA of the CDR3 is TGTGCCAGCAGGCACAGGGATCTGAACACTGAAGCTTTCTTT. Translated, it gives CASRHRDLNTEAFF.

The rearrangement joins TRBV5-1 to TRBJ1-2; D unclear. Germline V gene sequence: CDR1 SGHRS, CDR2 YFSETQ. V was shortened by 0 bases and J by 5 bases, with 11 bases between the two germline ends. This CDR3 contains 14 residues. The CDR3 coding sequence is TGCGCCAGCAGCTTGGGGCAAGAGGGTTATGGCTACACCTTC. Residues: CASSLGQEGYGYTF.

V and J are TRBV29-1 and TRBJ2-1; 8 nucleotides line up with TRBD1. The CDR3 runs to 14 residues. Germline V lookup: CDR1 SQVTM, CDR2 ANQGSEA. With V trimmed by 6 bases and J by 12 bases, 16 bases remained unmatched. CDR3 amino acids: CSVGGDRSPLGQFF. The CDR3 region has the DNA TGCAGCGTAGGAGGGGACAGGTCCCCGTTGGGGCAGTTCTTC.

The V gene is TRBV3-1 (or the pseudogene TRBV3-2), the J gene TRBJ1-2; 11 bases map to TRBD1. Germline V gene sequence: CDR1 LGHDT, CDR2 YNNKEL (reference sequence). This CDR3 is built from 17 residues. With 3 bases clipped from V and 4 bases from J, the junction kept 10 bases outside the gene matches. The CDR3 region has the DNA TGTGCCAGCAGCCAGCCCGGGACAGGGGGTGTAGGCTATGGCTACACCTTC. Its protein product is CASSQPGTGGVGYGYTF.

The V gene is TRBV9, the J gene TRBJ2-1; D might be TRBD2 (6 bases). CDR1 and CDR2 from the germline V gene are SGDLS and YYNGEE. CDR3 length: 17 residues. V lost 0 bases and J lost 6, with 19 bases in between. CDR3 nucleotide sequence: TGTGCCAGCAGCGTAGGGGGGTGGGAGGAGGATCGCAATGAGCAGTTCTTC. It specifies CASSVGGWEEDRNEQFF.

The rearrangement uses TRBV5-1 and TRBJ1-1, with D maybe TRBD1 (5 bases). The CDR3 sequence is 16 residues long. From germline, CDR1 is SGHRS and CDR2 YFSETQ. The V end lost 4 bases, the J end lost 0 bases, and 16 bases lay between the germline ends. The chain's CDR3 is CASSLVGGRMNTEAFF. The DNA for the CDR3 is TGCGCCAGCAGCCTGGTCGGGGGTCGAATGAACACTGAAGCTTTCTTT. Filled out from reference TRBV5-1 and TRBJ1-1, the complete variable domain reads KAGVTQTPRYLIKTRGQQVTLSCSPISGHRSVSWYQQTPGQGLQFLFEYFSETQRNKGNFPGRFSGRQFSNSRSEMNVSTLELGDSALYLCASSLVGGRMNTEAFFGQGTRLTVV.

The V call is TRBV18, the J call TRBJ2-5, with D hard to call. V lost 1 base to trimming and J lost 5 bases, with 14 bases between them. From germline, CDR1 is KGHSH and CDR2 LQKENI. The CDR3 extends over 15 amino acids. CDR3 sequence: CASSPLQTGAETQYF. The CDR3 region has the DNA TGTGCCAGCTCACCACTTCAGACGGGTGCGGAGACCCAGTACTTC.

The rearrangement uses TRBV6-5 and TRBJ2-7, with TRBD1 identical over 7 bases. The ends lost 2 bases at V and 6 bases at J; junction bases unmatched: 4. There are 13 residues in the CDR3. Germline CDR1 is MNHEY and CDR2 is SVGAGI. The CDR3 DNA reads TGTGCCAGCAGTTACGACAGGGCAGGCGAGCAGTACTTC. It translates to CASSYDRAGEQYF.

The V gene is TRBV28, the J gene TRBJ2-1; tentative D call: TRBD2 (7 bases). The CDR3 spans 15 residues. The germline V gene has CDR1 MDHEN and CDR2 SYDVKM. V shed 3 bases and J shed 3 bases, with 12 bases lying between them. CDR3 sequence: CASSFPGGIYNEQFF. CDR3 DNA sequence: TGTGCCAGCAGTTTCCCGGGGGGCATCTACAATGAGCAGTTCTTC.

CDR3 sequence: CASSLTAGLSTDTQYF. In nucleotides, the CDR3 is TGCGCCAGCAGCTTGACTGCCGGACTTTCTACAGATACGCAGTATTTT. The rearrangement links TRBV5-1 to TRBJ2-3, with a tentative D call TRBD2 (5 bases). The V end lost 1 base, the J end lost 3 bases, and 15 bases lay between the germline ends. This CDR3 is 16 amino acids long. In germline, CDR1 is SGHRS, CDR2 YFSETQ.

This chain links TRBV4-1 with TRBJ1-2; TRBD1 agrees at 7 bases. This CDR3 contains 15 residues. The ends lost 3 bases at V and 1 base at J; junction bases unmatched: 5. In germline, CDR1 is MGHRA, CDR2 YSYEKL. Here the CDR3 reads CASSQAQGVNYGYTF. The CDR3 DNA reads TGCGCCAGCAGCCAGGCCCAGGGGGTTAACTATGGCTACACCTTC.

This clone was found once. The rearrangement links TRBV10-3 to TRBJ2-2; 8 nucleotides agree with TRBD2. Germline V lookup: CDR1 ENHRY, CDR2 SYGVKD. This CDR3 region has 18 residues. Unmatched junction bases numbered 10, after V lost 2 bases and J lost 2 bases. In DNA form, the CDR3 reads TGTGCCATCAGTGAGGGGACTAGAATACTAAGAAACACCGGGGAGCTGTTTTTT. This gives the protein CAISEGTRILRNTGELFF.

The chain combines TRBV14 with TRBJ2-7, with 7 bases matching TRBD1. The J segment lost 2 bases and the V segment lost 4 bases, leaving 8 bases of the junction unmatched. This CDR3 has 15 amino acids. CDR1 and CDR2 from the germline V gene are SGHDN and FVKESK. DNA of the CDR3: TGTGCCAGCAGCCCAACGACAGGGTTTCCCTACGAGCAGTACTTC. Translating it yields CASSPTTGFPYEQYF.

The rearrangement links TRBV5-1 to TRBJ2-1; TRBD2 is a possible D gene (5 bases). There are 14 residues in the CDR3. Trimming took 0 bases from V and 5 from J, leaving 9 bases between them. In germline, CDR1 is SGHRS, CDR2 YFSETQ. CDR3 DNA sequence: TGCGCCAGCAGCTTGGAGAGGGAAGACAATGAGCAGTTCTTC. Its translation is CASSLEREDNEQFF.

The chain couples TRBV7-2 to TRBJ1-2, with a weak D call TRBD1 (5 bases). Trimming left V 5 bases short and J 0 bases short, with 7 bases between. The CDR3 length is 13 residues. Germline lookup yields CDR1 SGHTA and CDR2 FQGNSA. CDR3 sequence reads: CASSETANYGYTF. The CDR3 nucleotides are TGTGCCAGCAGCGAGACAGCTAACTATGGCTACACCTTC.

The chain is built from TRBV7-2 and TRBJ2-1; 7 nucleotides line up with TRBD2. Germline V CDR1 and CDR2: SGHTA, FQGNSA. V lost 5 bases, J lost 0 bases, and 13 bases stayed unmatched. This CDR3 contains 18 residues. The CDR3, as DNA: TGTGCCAGCAGCCCCAGCGAGCGGGGCTTTAGCTCCTACAATGAGCAGTTCTTC. Protein product: CASSPSERGFSSYNEQFF.

This sequence joins TRBV3-1 (or the pseudogene TRBV3-2) and TRBJ1-4; D gene unclear. The CDR3 is made up of 14 amino acids. The ends were cut back, 3 bases at V and 7 bases at J, with 12 bases in the middle. Germline assignment: CDR1 LGHDT and CDR2 YNNKEL (reference sequence). CDR3 nucleotide sequence: TGTGCCAGCAGCCAGAGGGAGTTAGGTGAAAAACTGTTTTTT. Translating gives CASSQRELGEKLFF.

The rearrangement links TRBV19 to TRBJ2-7, with 7 bases aligning to TRBD2. Germline CDR1 reads LNHDA; CDR2 reads SQIVND (reference sequence). V lost 3 bases and J lost 2; bases outside the gene matches: 4. The CDR3 has 14 amino acids. The CDR3 region has the DNA TGTGCCAGTAGTATGACTAGCCCAGCCTACGAGCAGTACTTC. This gives the protein CASSMTSPAYEQYF.

The V and J genes are TRBV2 and TRBJ1-2, with D tentatively TRBD1 (5 bases). The germline V gene has CDR1 SNHLY and CDR2 FYNNEI. Trimming shortened V by 2 bases and J by 7 bases, and 20 bases separated the two germline ends. The CDR3 covers 16 residues. CDR3 nucleotide sequence: TGTGCCAGCAGTGAAACGGGACTCCCCACTCGCCCTGGCTACACCTTC. This translates into CASSETGLPTRPGYTF.

This clone has only a few counts. The chain links TRBV5-6 to TRBJ1-2, with D perhaps matching TRBD1 (5 bases). The CDR3 has 14 amino acids. Germline V gene sequence: CDR1 SGHDT, CDR2 YYEEEE. Trimming took 0 bases from V and 4 from J, leaving 10 bases between them. CDR3: CASSLARQFYGYTF. CDR3 in DNA: TGTGCCAGCAGCTTGGCCCGACAGTTCTATGGCTACACCTTC. The full variable domain, with the rest looked up from reference TRBV5-6 and TRBJ1-2, is DAGVTQSPTHLIKTRGQQVTLRCSPKSGHDTVSWYQQALGQGPQFIFQYYEEEERQRGNFPDRFSGHQFPNYSSELNVNALLLGDSALYLCASSLARQFYGYTFGSGTRLTVV.

This chain joins TRBV5-1 and TRBJ2-1, with D tentatively TRBD2 (5 bases). The germline V gene encodes CDR1 SGHRS and CDR2 YFSETQ. The CDR3 spans 17 residues. V gave up 0 bases and J gave up 8 bases, with 21 bases separating them. The CDR3, as DNA: TGCGCCAGCAGCTTGGTGCTAGAAGCGGCGTATCGCGATGAGCAGTTCTTC. Translating gives CASSLVLEAAYRDEQFF.

The chain couples TRBV29-1 to TRBJ2-3; TRBD2 might be the D (5 bases). The CDR3 loop spans 13 amino acids. Trimming took 4 bases from V and 3 from J, leaving 11 bases between them. Per the germline V gene, CDR1 is SQVTM and CDR2 is ANQGSEA. CDR3 bases: TGCAGCGTTGCTATGGGCGGGACAGATACGCAGTATTTT. Its translation: CSVAMGGTDTQYF.

This chain joins TRBV29-1 and TRBJ2-5; D unclear. The germline CDR1 and CDR2 sequences are SQVTM and ANQGSEA. CDR3 length: 12 amino acids. Trimming pared 3 bases from V and 2 bases from J, leaving 7 bases between. The CDR3 loop is CSVDRSQETQYF. As DNA, the CDR3 is TGCAGCGTTGACAGATCACAAGAGACCCAGTACTTC.

The rearrangement joins TRBV5-1 to TRBJ2-7; D gene unclear. The CDR3 spans 16 residues. V lost 1 base to trimming and J lost 0 bases, with 14 bases between them. Germline loops: CDR1 SGHRS, CDR2 YFSETQ. The CDR3 loop is CASSLKRKRSSYEQYF. In DNA, the CDR3 is TGCGCCAGCAGCTTGAAAAGAAAGAGGAGCTCCTACGAGCAGTACTTC. Filled out from reference TRBV5-1 and TRBJ2-7, the complete variable domain reads KAGVTQTPRYLIKTRGQQVTLSCSPISGHRSVSWYQQTPGQGLQFLFEYFSETQRNKGNFPGRFSGRQFSNSRSEMNVSTLELGDSALYLCASSLKRKRSSYEQYFGPGTRLTVT.